Below, 16 T cell receptor beta chains from the same sample are listed, as sequenced in a study of technical replicates of blood from a few donors. TCRdb's table, derived via immunoSEQ multiplex PCR, lists solely in-frame clones and lacks some. The sample carries around 79,000 clones, 75% to 95% recorded once. Source material: T cells isolated from PBMCs. Every receptor here comes from a human donor in good health. Some clones in this sample may be carry-over from other donors' samples.

The chain has TRBV28 and TRBJ1-2, with TRBD1 matching 9 bases. This CDR3 spans 18 amino acids. After removal of 2 bases from V and 5 bases from J, the junction contained 15 bases not matched to a gene. Germline lookup yields CDR1 MDHEN and CDR2 SYDVKM. This CDR3 is CASSLGGGQGKYGYGYTF. CDR3 nucleotides: TGTGCCAGCAGTTTAGGTGGGGGACAGGGAAAGTATGGATATGGCTACACCTTC.

J is TRBJ2-1 and V is TRBV10-3; 11 bases match TRBD2. Germline-derived CDR1 and CDR2 are ENHRY and SYGVKD. The CDR3 is 16 residues long. V shed 6 bases, J shed 0 bases, and the junction held 4 bases outside the gene matches. In DNA form, the CDR3 reads TGTGCCATCAGCGGTACTAGCGGGGGCTCCTACAATGAGCAGTTCTTC. Amino acid sequence: CAISGTSGGSYNEQFF.

This clone was observed a handful of times. J is TRBJ1-2 and V is TRBV5-1; D gene ambiguous. Germline-derived CDR1 and CDR2 are SGHRS and YFSETQ. V was clipped by 1 base and J by 9 bases, with 7 bases between them. The CDR3 runs to 11 residues. CDR3 sequence: CASSLSGSYTF. As DNA, the CDR3 is TGCGCCAGCAGCTTGTCGGGAAGCTACACCTTC.

V gene TRBV4-3 combines with J gene TRBJ1-3; D unresolved. Germline V gene sequence: CDR1 LGHNA, CDR2 YSLEER. The V end lost 0 bases, the J end lost 4 bases, and 10 bases lay between the germline ends. The CDR3 runs 15 residues. CDR3 protein: CASSQDITYGNTIYF. The CDR3 nucleotides are TGCGCCAGCAGCCAAGATATTACTTACGGAAACACCATATATTTT.

The chain recombines TRBV11-3 with TRBJ1-3; D is undetermined. The CDR3 extends over 14 amino acids. The ends were cut back, 1 base at V and 0 bases at J, with 4 bases in the middle. Looked up from germline, CDR1 is SGHNT and CDR2 is YENEEA. Written as DNA, the CDR3 is TGTGCCAGCAGCTTAGGACACTCTGGAAACACCATATATTTT. Encoded protein: CASSLGHSGNTIYF.

This clone was counted once. This chain links TRBV4-1 with TRBJ2-5, with 7 bases identical to TRBD1. This CDR3 spans 15 amino acids. V lost 0 bases and J lost 3; bases outside the gene matches: 4. Germline values: CDR1 MGHRA, CDR2 YSYEKL. The CDR3 here is CASSQDEGTEETQYF. The CDR3 nucleotides read TGCGCCAGCAGCCAAGATGAAGGGACAGAAGAGACCCAGTACTTC.

The chain recombines TRBV27 with TRBJ1-1; tentative D call: TRBD1 (6 bases). Trimming shortened V by 5 bases and J by 5 bases, and 12 bases separated the two germline ends. The CDR3 has 13 residues. Germline V CDR1 and CDR2: MNHEY, SMNVEV (reference sequence). The CDR3 coding sequence is TGTGCCAGCAGTAGGACAGTAACGACTGAAGCTTTCTTT. Translation: CASSRTVTTEAFF.

The V and J genes are TRBV2 and TRBJ1-5; D is perhaps TRBD1 (6 bases). The CDR3 is 16 residues long. With 2 bases removed from V and 4 bases from J, the gap between germline ends came to 15 bases. Germline lookup yields CDR1 SNHLY and CDR2 FYNNEI. CDR3 sequence: CASSELVGQNNQPQHF. CDR3 DNA: TGTGCCAGCAGTGAACTAGTAGGACAGAATAATCAGCCCCAGCATTTT.

The chain combines TRBV6-5 with TRBJ1-5, with 7 bases fitting TRBD1. This CDR3 has 16 residues. CDR1 is MNHEY, CDR2 SVGAGI, per germline. Trimming cost V 4 bases and J 4 bases; bases outside gene matches: 10. CDR3 in DNA: TGTGCCAGCAGTTCGGGACAGTCCATAGGAAATCAGCCCCAGCATTTT. The encoded protein is CASSSGQSIGNQPQHF.

The chain links TRBV6-5 to TRBJ2-7, with 8 bases fitting TRBD2. Looked up from germline, CDR1 is MNHEY and CDR2 is SVGAGI. V lost 6 bases, J lost 3 bases, and 7 bases stayed unmatched. CDR3 size: 14 residues. The CDR3 reads CASSWRLASYEQYF. CDR3 in DNA: TGTGCCAGCAGCTGGAGACTAGCGAGCTACGAGCAGTACTTC.

The rearrangement links TRBV4-3 to TRBJ2-7, with 7 bases fitting TRBD2. J gave up 1 base and V 1 base, and 1 base lay outside the gene matches. CDR1 LGHNA and CDR2 YSLEER come from the germline V gene. The CDR3 loop spans 14 amino acids. In DNA, the CDR3 is TGCGCCAGCAGCCAAGCGGGGGGTTCCTACGAGCAGTACTTC. Protein product: CASSQAGGSYEQYF.

CDR3 DNA: TGTGCCATCAGTGGGACTAGCGGAGTGGTCTCCTACAATGAGCAGTTCTTC. Its translation: CAISGTSGVVSYNEQFF. The V and J genes are TRBV10-3 and TRBJ2-1; 10 bases line up with TRBD2. From germline, CDR1 is ENHRY and CDR2 SYGVKD. The V and J ends lost 4 bases and 0 bases, in that order; junction bases with no gene match: 6. There are 17 residues in the CDR3.

V gene TRBV18 combines with J gene TRBJ2-5, with D possibly being TRBD2 (5 bases). The germline V gene has CDR1 KGHSH and CDR2 LQKENI. This CDR3 is 16 amino acids long. Between the trimmed V and J ends, which lost 4 bases and 4 bases, there was a span of 19 bases. For the CDR3, the DNA is TGTGCCAGCTCACTCCTTCCCCTAGCCATGGGAGAGACCCAGTACTTC. It codes for CASSLLPLAMGETQYF. The whole variable domain, remainder taken from reference TRBV18 and TRBJ2-5, is NAGVMQNPRHLVRRRGQEARLRCSPMKGHSHVYWYRQLPEEGLKFMVYLQKENIIDESGMPKERFSAEFPKEGPSILRIQQVVRGDSAAYFCASSLLPLAMGETQYFGPGTRLLVL.

V usage is TRBV28 and J usage is TRBJ1-2, with 7 bases fitting TRBD1. Germline V gives CDR1 MDHEN, CDR2 SYDVKM. The V and J ends lost 10 bases and 2 bases, in that order; junction bases with no gene match: 1. The CDR3 has 11 amino acids. The CDR3 loop is CATGQNYGYTF. The CDR3, as DNA: TGTGCCACGGGACAGAACTATGGCTACACCTTC.

J is TRBJ1-2 and V is TRBV25-1; D is ambiguous. With 2 bases removed from V and 2 bases from J, the gap between germline ends came to 9 bases. Germline V lookup: CDR1 MGHDK, CDR2 SYGVNS. The CDR3 sequence is 14 residues long. In DNA form, the CDR3 reads TGTGCCAGCAGTGAACAAGCATTCAACTATGGCTACACCTTC. This codes for CASSEQAFNYGYTF.

The J gene is TRBJ2-1, the V gene TRBV9; 7 bases are a match to TRBD2. V dropped 0 bases and J dropped 10; count of bases not matched to a gene: 7. Germline lookup yields CDR1 SGDLS and CDR2 YYNGEE. The CDR3 spans 14 residues. Here the CDR3 DNA reads TGTGCCAGCAGCGTAGGCACGGGAGCGGGGGAGCAGTTCTTC. Encoded protein: CASSVGTGAGEQFF.